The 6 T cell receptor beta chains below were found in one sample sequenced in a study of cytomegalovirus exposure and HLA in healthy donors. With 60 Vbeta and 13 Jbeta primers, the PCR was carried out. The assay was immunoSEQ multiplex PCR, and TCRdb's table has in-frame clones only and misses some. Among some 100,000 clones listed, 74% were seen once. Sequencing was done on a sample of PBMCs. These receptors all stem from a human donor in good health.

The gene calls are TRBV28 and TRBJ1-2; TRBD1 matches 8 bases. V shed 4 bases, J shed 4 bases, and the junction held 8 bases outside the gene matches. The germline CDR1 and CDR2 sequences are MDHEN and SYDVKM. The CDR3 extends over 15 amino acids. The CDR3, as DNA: TGTGCCAGCAGTTCGGACAGGGCTGGATTCTATGGCTACACCTTC. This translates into CASSSDRAGFYGYTF.

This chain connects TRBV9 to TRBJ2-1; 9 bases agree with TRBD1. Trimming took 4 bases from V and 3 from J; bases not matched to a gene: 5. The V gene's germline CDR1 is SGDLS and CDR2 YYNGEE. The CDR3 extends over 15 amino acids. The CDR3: CASSPGTGYYNEQFF. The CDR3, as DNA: TGTGCCAGCAGCCCCGGGACAGGGTACTACAATGAGCAGTTCTTC.

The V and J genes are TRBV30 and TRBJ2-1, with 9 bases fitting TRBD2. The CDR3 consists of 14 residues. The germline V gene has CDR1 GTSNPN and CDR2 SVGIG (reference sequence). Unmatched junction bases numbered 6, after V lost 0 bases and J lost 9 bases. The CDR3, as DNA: TGTGCCTGGAGTGTAGGCGGGGGGGCAGCTGAGCAGTTCTTC. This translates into CAWSVGGGAAEQFF.

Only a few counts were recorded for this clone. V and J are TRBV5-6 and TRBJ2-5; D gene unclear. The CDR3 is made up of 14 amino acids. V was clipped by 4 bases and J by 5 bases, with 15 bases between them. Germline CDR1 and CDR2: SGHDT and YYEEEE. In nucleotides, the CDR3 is TGTGCCAGCAGCCTCCCCGCAGCGTCGGAGACCCAGTACTTC. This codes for CASSLPAASETQYF.

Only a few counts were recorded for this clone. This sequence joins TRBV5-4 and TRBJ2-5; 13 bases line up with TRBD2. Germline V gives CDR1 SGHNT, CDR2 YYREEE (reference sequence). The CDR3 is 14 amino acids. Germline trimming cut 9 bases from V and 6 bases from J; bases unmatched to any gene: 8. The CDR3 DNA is TGTGCCAACGGACTAGCGGGAGAGGGAAAGACCCAGTACTTC. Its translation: CANGLAGEGKTQYF. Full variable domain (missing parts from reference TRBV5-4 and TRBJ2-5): ETGVTQSPTHLIKTRGQQVTLRCSSQSGHNTVSWYQQALGQGPQFIFQYYREEENGRGNFPPRFSGLQFPNYSSELNVNALELDDSALYLCANGLAGEGKTQYFGPGTRLLVL.

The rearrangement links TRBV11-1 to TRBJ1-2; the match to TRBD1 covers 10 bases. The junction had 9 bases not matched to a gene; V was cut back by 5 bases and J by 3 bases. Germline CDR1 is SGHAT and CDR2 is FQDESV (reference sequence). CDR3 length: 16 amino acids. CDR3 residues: CASSRDGTGAYYGYTF. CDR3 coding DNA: TGTGCCAGCAGCCGCGACGGGACAGGGGCGTACTATGGCTACACCTTC.